The entry below describes one TCR beta chain. Its target is not known. PCR primers comprised 60 Vbeta and 13 Jbeta primers. Assay: immunoSEQ multiplex PCR; the TCRdb copy retains only in-frame clones and omits some. In the table there are 75,000 to 100,000 clones, roughly four fifths of which are singletons. This sample is part of a study of cytomegalovirus exposure and HLA in healthy donors. Study outcomes and limitations: In a later analysis, TCR beta V- and J-gene trimming showed a link to a missense DCLRE1C variant. HLA alleles showed associations with about 17,000 TCR beta sequences in a later analysis, at a 0.05 false discovery rate. In vitro data verified a few CMV-associated chains as specific for CMV antigens.

The CDR3 loop spans 12 amino acids. The V end lost 3 bases, the J end lost 11 bases, and 16 bases lay between the germline ends. CDR1 and CDR2 from the germline V gene are GTSNPN and SVGIG (reference sequence). Sequenced material: PBMCs. The receptor was isolated from a man aged 35 to 55 in good health and CMV-seropositive. The chain couples TRBV30 to TRBJ1-1, with D perhaps matching TRBD1 (6 bases). The CDR3 coding sequence is TGTGCCTGGAGAGGGGGGGAGAAGGCGGCTTTCTTT. Protein product: CAWRGGEKAAFF.